This T cell receptor (beta chain) was captured by sequencing in a study of OX40 agonist ivuxolimab in advanced cancers. Sequencing was performed with immunoSEQ multiplex PCR; in TCRdb, only in-frame clones are kept and a portion is missing. The sample consists of about 53,000 clones, 75% to 90% of them appearing once. The germline V and J ends were trimmed by 0 bases and 4 bases, with 8 bases remaining between them. Germline assignment: CDR1 SGDLS and CDR2 YYNGEE. There are 14 residues in the CDR3. The receptor's source is an adult with an advanced solid tumor such as melanoma, head and neck, liver or kidney cancer. J is TRBJ1-5 and V is TRBV9; D is ambiguous. The material sequenced was CD4+ or CD8+ T cells sorted from blood, taken in a trial of the OX40 agonist ivuxolimab. CDR3 sequence (DNA): TGTGCCAGCAGCGTAGAAGGAACTAATCAGCCCCAGCATTTT. The encoded protein is CASSVEGTNQPQHF.